A selection of T cell receptor beta chains follows, all from one sample in a study of blood T cell repertoires in COVID-19. Method: immunoSEQ multiplex PCR; TCRdb's copy keeps in-frame clones and lacks some. The sample yields 200,000 to 250,000 clones, around 90% seen once. The sequencing input was PBMCs or T cells enriched from blood (not recorded which). The source is a woman aged 18-30 years who had recovered from COVID-19. Each CDR3 is given with its conserved first and last residue. D genes are given only for firm matches. Clone size, where shown, is once, few, many, or a class for clones that have expanded.

j_gene: TRBJ1-4
v_gene: TRBV14
d_gene: TRBD1
abundance: -
CDR3aa: CASSPQGVYEKLFF
CDR3nt: TGTGCCAGCAGCCCACAGGGGGTTTATGAAAAACTGTTTTTT

j_gene: TRBJ1-6
v_gene: TRBV11-2
d_gene: -
abundance: -
CDR3aa: CASSSLTVRYYNSPLHF
CDR3nt: TGTGCCAGCAGCTCACTTACGGTCCGGTACTATAATTCACCCCTCCACTTT

j_gene: TRBJ1-4
v_gene: TRBV6-5
d_gene: -
abundance: -
CDR3aa: CASETPREKLFF
CDR3nt: TGTGCCAGCGAAACCCCTAGGGAAAAACTGTTTTTT

j_gene: TRBJ1-1
v_gene: TRBV6-2/TRBV6-3
d_gene: TRBD1
abundance: -
CDR3aa: CASSPTGTGTLVMNTEAFF
CDR3nt: TGTGCCAGCAGCCCTACTGGGACAGGGACCCTTGTCATGAACACTGAAGCTTTCTTT

j_gene: TRBJ1-1
v_gene: TRBV5-8
d_gene: TRBD1
abundance: -
CDR3aa: CASSLEGQGSLRTEAFF
CDR3nt: TGTGCCAGCAGCTTGGAGGGACAGGGTAGCCTCCGGACTGAAGCTTTCTTT

j_gene: TRBJ1-2
v_gene: TRBV5-6
d_gene: -
abundance: -
CDR3aa: CASSPNQGNKFINYGYTF
CDR3nt: TGTGCCAGCAGCCCGAACCAGGGAAATAAGTTTATTAACTATGGCTACACCTTC

j_gene: TRBJ1-2
v_gene: TRBV24-1
d_gene: TRBD1
abundance: -
CDR3aa: CATSSGQGYGYTF
CDR3nt: TGTGCCACCAGCTCGGGACAGGGATACGGCTACACCTTC

j_gene: TRBJ2-1
v_gene: TRBV7-3
d_gene: TRBD2
abundance: -
CDR3aa: CASSSGTRLNNEQFF
CDR3nt: TGTGCCAGCAGCTCCGGGACTAGATTGAACAATGAGCAGTTCTTC

j_gene: TRBJ1-2
v_gene: TRBV2
d_gene: -
abundance: once
CDR3aa: CASSSGTNYGYTF
CDR3nt: TGTGCCAGCAGTTCCGGGACAAACTATGGCTACACCTTC

j_gene: TRBJ2-1
v_gene: TRBV5-5
d_gene: TRBD2
abundance: -
CDR3aa: CASSPGLAGGPDNGQFF
CDR3nt: TGTGCCAGCAGCCCGGGACTAGCGGGAGGGCCCGACAATGGGCAGTTCTTC

j_gene: TRBJ2-7
v_gene: TRBV11-1
d_gene: -
abundance: -
CDR3aa: CASSLDLQSYEQYF
CDR3nt: TGTGCCAGCAGTTTAGATCTTCAGTCCTACGAGCAGTACTTC

j_gene: TRBJ1-6
v_gene: TRBV4-3
d_gene: TRBD1
abundance: -
CDR3aa: CASSHQGEGSPLHF
CDR3nt: TGCGCCAGCAGCCATCAGGGGGAAGGATCACCCCTCCACTTT

j_gene: TRBJ1-3
v_gene: TRBV28
d_gene: TRBD1
abundance: -
CDR3aa: CASSMGGQMTGNTIYF
CDR3nt: TGTGCCAGCAGTATGGGGGGACAGATGACTGGAAACACCATATATTTT

j_gene: TRBJ2-3
v_gene: TRBV5-1
d_gene: -
abundance: -
CDR3aa: CASSGRQGTDTQYF
CDR3nt: TGCGCCAGCAGCGGTCGACAGGGCACAGATACGCAGTATTTT

j_gene: TRBJ2-1
v_gene: TRBV24-1
d_gene: TRBD2
abundance: -
CDR3aa: CATSAPGLAGGNEQFF
CDR3nt: TGTGCCACCAGTGCCCCGGGACTAGCGGGAGGCAATGAGCAGTTCTTC

j_gene: TRBJ1-6
v_gene: TRBV4-1
d_gene: -
abundance: once
CDR3aa: CASSHFMTGTESPLHF
CDR3nt: TGCGCCAGCAGCCATTTCATGACAGGAACTGAGTCACCCCTCCACTTT

j_gene: TRBJ2-5
v_gene: TRBV4-1
d_gene: -
abundance: -
CDR3aa: CASSQVGLLVRETQYF
CDR3nt: TGCGCCAGCAGCCAAGTGGGATTACTAGTACGGGAGACCCAGTACTTC

j_gene: TRBJ1-1
v_gene: TRBV7-9
d_gene: TRBD1
abundance: -
CDR3aa: CASSPGTGELNTEAFF
CDR3nt: TGTGCCAGCAGCCCCGGGACAGGGGAGTTGAACACTGAAGCTTTCTTT